This T cell receptor beta chain was profiled in a study of OX40 agonist ivuxolimab in advanced cancers. With respect to this clone: The antigen remains unidentified.

Study-level results: In general, CD8+ T cells held more expanded clones than CD4+ did, on average. Clonal expansion from baseline to week 6 occurred in both CD4+ and CD8+ T cells.

Clones were sequenced by immunoSEQ multiplex PCR, and TCRdb holds only the in-frame ones, with some missing. This table has around 100,000 clones, approximately 90% appearing once. V trimming: 2 bases; J trimming: 1 base; junction bases outside the gene matches: 2. The CDR3 runs 14 residues. Germline CDR1 SGHDT, CDR2 YYEEEE. The receptor was derived from an adult with an advanced solid tumor such as melanoma, head and neck, liver or kidney cancer. The chain employs TRBV5-6 and TRBJ2-7, with TRBD1 matching 8 bases. The source was CD4+ or CD8+ T cells sorted from blood, collected in a trial of the OX40 agonist ivuxolimab. CDR3 DNA: TGTGCCAGCAGCTTAGGGGACAGGTCCTACGAGCAGTACTTC. This codes for CASSLGDRSYEQYF.